The 25 T cell receptor beta chains below all came from one sample that was sequenced in a study of CD8+ T cells in alopecia areata. Reverse transcription of extracted RNA yielded cDNA, which provided the sequencing template. The table came from immunoSEQ multiplex PCR; TCRdb's copy has only in-frame clones and leaves some out. This sample has 150,000 to 180,000 clones, with 45% to 55% found just once. Here the sequenced sample was CD8+ T cells sorted from blood, taken at week 0. The receptor source for this set is a human donor with alopecia areata.

The chain employs TRBV4-3 and TRBJ1-1; D ambiguous. The CDR3 has 13 residues. Trimming left V 0 bases short and J 5 bases short, with 7 bases between. Germline V lookup: CDR1 LGHNA, CDR2 YSLEER. The CDR3 loop is CASSQDLVTEAFF. Here the CDR3 DNA reads TGCGCCAGCAGCCAAGATCTAGTGACTGAAGCTTTCTTT.

The chain carries TRBV4-3 and TRBJ2-5; D remains unclear. This CDR3 is built from 14 residues. The V end was cut by 2 bases, the J end by 2 bases, with 9 bases between. Germline CDR1 and CDR2: LGHNA and YSLEER. The CDR3, as DNA: TGCGCCAGCAGCCAAAGACTGGATCAAGAGACCCAGTACTTC. Amino acid sequence: CASSQRLDQETQYF.

Here the CDR3 reads CATLSETQYF. CDR3 bases: TGTGCCACCCTCTCGGAGACCCAGTACTTC. V is TRBV25-1 and J is TRBJ2-5; the D is unclear. Trimming left V 10 bases short and J 5 bases short, with 8 bases between. CDR3 length: 10 amino acids. CDR1 is MGHDK, CDR2 SYGVNS, per germline.

This clone was detected only a few times. The chain combines TRBV29-1 with TRBJ2-6; D is ambiguous. Germline CDR1 and CDR2: SQVTM and ANQGSEA. The CDR3 runs to 13 residues. Trimming shortened V by 3 bases and J by 2 bases, and 5 bases separated the two germline ends. The CDR3 sequence is CSVEWAGANVLTF. The CDR3 DNA follows: TGCAGCGTTGAGTGGGCTGGGGCCAACGTCCTGACTTTC.

This clone was found a few times. The chain links TRBV19 to TRBJ2-7; tentatively, D is TRBD1 (5 bases). The germline V gene encodes CDR1 LNHDA and CDR2 SQIVND (reference sequence). The CDR3 is made up of 14 amino acids. The V end lost 1 base, the J end lost 4 bases, and 11 bases lay between the germline ends. CDR3 amino acids: CASSIGGTAYEQYF. The CDR3 DNA is TGTGCCAGTAGTATAGGGGGCACAGCTTACGAGCAGTACTTC.

The V and J genes are TRBV25-1 and TRBJ2-7; 8 bases match TRBD1. Germline V gene data show CDR1 as MGHDK and CDR2 as SYGVNS. The CDR3 extends over 14 amino acids. Unmatched junction bases numbered 5, after V lost 4 bases and J lost 3 bases. For the CDR3, the DNA is TGTGCCAGCAGTGGGACTACAGGGGGCTACGAGCAGTACTTC. Protein product: CASSGTTGGYEQYF.

The chain uses TRBV29-1 and TRBJ1-1, with TRBD1 as a possible D gene (5 bases). Trimming left V 7 bases short and J 0 bases short, with 12 bases between. This CDR3 is built from 13 residues. Per the germline V gene, CDR1 is SQVTM and CDR2 is ANQGSEA. The CDR3 bases are TGCAGCGGCGGGACGTGTGTGAACACTGAAGCTTTCTTT. Translation gives CSGGTCVNTEAFF.

This chain connects TRBV30 to TRBJ1-1; TRBD1 might be the D (5 bases). Looked up from germline, CDR1 is GTSNPN and CDR2 is SVGIG (reference sequence). V gave up 0 bases and J gave up 7 bases, with 9 bases separating them. This CDR3 comprises 12 residues. This chain's CDR3 is CAWSVRGSEAFF. CDR3 nucleotide sequence: TGTGCCTGGAGTGTACGGGGCAGTGAAGCTTTCTTT.

This chain links TRBV30 with TRBJ1-2; tentative D call: TRBD1 (5 bases). The CDR3 loop spans 11 amino acids. Between the trimmed V and J ends, which lost 2 bases and 7 bases, there was a span of 8 bases. Per the germline V gene, CDR1 is GTSNPN and CDR2 is SVGIG (reference sequence). The DNA of the CDR3 is TGTGCCTGGAGTTTGGGGGGTGGCTACACCTTC. Its translation: CAWSLGGGYTF. Full variable domain (outside the CDR3, taken from reference TRBV30 and TRBJ1-2): SQTIHQWPATLVQPVGSPLSLECTVEGTSNPNLYWYRQAAGRGLQLLFYSVGIGQISSEVPQNLSASRPQDRQFILSSKKLLLSDSGFYLCAWSLGGGYTFGSGTRLTVV.

This clone was picked up one time. The chain is built from TRBV30 and TRBJ2-5, with D perhaps TRBD1 (6 bases). The J call is in doubt because the DNA end fits TRBJ2-7 better. The CDR3 is 13 residues long. Germline CDR1 GTSNPN, CDR2 SVGIG (reference sequence). The CDR3 loop is CAWSVGTTYEQYF. The CDR3 DNA is TGTGCCTGGAGTGTCGGGACAACCTACGAGCAGTACTTC.

About this clone: The same CDR3 can be traced to other DNA sequences in this sample. The chain combines TRBV13 with TRBJ2-7, with D unresolved. Trimming pared 0 bases from V and 4 bases from J, leaving 10 bases between. CDR1 is PRHDT and CDR2 is FYEKMQ in the germline V gene (reference sequence). The CDR3 is 14 residues long. The CDR3 sequence is CASSLGRRSYEQYF. CDR3 sequence (DNA): TGTGCCAGCAGCTTAGGTCGCAGGTCTTACGAGCAGTACTTC.

J is TRBJ1-1 and V is TRBV4-3; the D gene is possibly TRBD1 (5 bases). Germline V lookup: CDR1 LGHNA, CDR2 YSLEER. The CDR3 is made up of 15 amino acids. Between the trimmed V and J ends, which lost 0 bases and 7 bases, there was a span of 15 bases. The CDR3: CASSQDFPGTYEAFF. CDR3 DNA: TGCGCCAGCAGCCAAGATTTTCCGGGGACCTATGAAGCTTTCTTT.

This clone was detected a few times. An end of the junction differs from the germline gene, which may be a read error. J is TRBJ2-5 and V is TRBV2, with 9 bases aligning to TRBD1. The CDR3 consists of 14 residues. Looked up from germline, CDR1 is SNHLY and CDR2 is FYNNEI. CDR3: CASREGQGQETQYF. The CDR3 DNA reads TGTGCCAGCAGGGAAGGACAGGGGCAAGAGACCCAGTACTTC.

V usage is TRBV14 and J usage is TRBJ1-6; tentative D call: TRBD1 (6 bases). V was trimmed by 4 bases and J by 13 bases, leaving 14 bases between them. The CDR3 consists of 13 residues. Germline V gene data show CDR1 as SGHDN and CDR2 as FVKESK. The CDR3 DNA follows: TGTGCCAGCAGCCCGAATGACAGGAGGCCCCTCCACTTT. This gives the protein CASSPNDRRPLHF. Drawing the rest from reference TRBV14 and TRBJ1-6, the complete variable domain is EAGVTQFPSHSVIEKGQTVTLRCDPISGHDNLYWYRRVMGKEIKFLLHFVKESKQDESGMPNNRFLAERTGGTYSTLKVQPAELEDSGVYFCASSPNDRRPLHFGNGTRLTVT.

This rearrangement joins TRBV9 to TRBJ2-3, with 8 positions matching TRBD2. The CDR3 covers 14 residues. The V and J ends lost 5 bases and 2 bases, in that order; junction bases with no gene match: 4. Germline V gene sequence: CDR1 SGDLS, CDR2 YYNGEE. CDR3 in DNA: TGTGCCAGCAGGCCCGGGGGGGCCACAGATACGCAGTATTTT. Protein sequence: CASRPGGATDTQYF.

This chain joins TRBV30 and TRBJ2-3; 9 bases line up with TRBD1. The ends lost 5 bases at V and 0 bases at J; junction bases unmatched: 3. The CDR3 is 14 amino acids. CDR1 is GTSNPN, CDR2 SVGIG, per germline (reference sequence). CDR3 loop: CAWDRGTSTDTQYF. The CDR3 nucleotides read TGTGCCTGGGACAGGGGGACTAGCACAGATACGCAGTATTTT.

This clone was observed a few times. V and J are TRBV5-4 and TRBJ2-2, with D unclear. CDR1 and CDR2 from the germline V gene are SGHNT and YYREEE (reference sequence). The CDR3 covers 12 residues. Trimming pared 0 bases from V and 7 bases from J, leaving 4 bases between. This CDR3 reads CASSLGGGELFF. The DNA of the CDR3 is TGTGCCAGCAGCTTGGGAGGCGGGGAGCTGTTTTTT.

This clone was observed a single time. This chain joins TRBV28 and TRBJ1-6; TRBD1 matches 10 bases. The CDR3 loop spans 15 amino acids. V was pared by 4 bases and J by 11 bases, with 8 bases of the junction left unmatched. The germline gives CDR1 MDHEN, CDR2 SYDVKM. The CDR3 region is CASSYPRQGATPLHF. DNA of the CDR3: TGTGCCAGCAGTTACCCACGACAGGGGGCGACACCCCTCCACTTT. Full variable domain (outside the CDR3, taken from reference TRBV28 and TRBJ1-6): DVKVTQSSRYLVKRTGEKVFLECVQDMDHENMFWYRQDPGLGLRLIYFSYDVKMKEKGDIPEGYSVSREKKERFSLILESASTNQTSMYLCASSYPRQGATPLHFGNGTRLTVT.

The rearrangement links TRBV29-1 to TRBJ1-2; a possible D gene is TRBD1 (6 bases). V gave up 6 bases and J gave up 7 bases, with 15 bases separating them. The CDR3 covers 12 residues. In germline, CDR1 is SQVTM, CDR2 ANQGSEA. In DNA, the CDR3 is TGCAGCGTGGTAGAAGGGGGTGGTGGCTACACCTTC. This encodes CSVVEGGGGYTF.

The rearrangement links TRBV5-1 to TRBJ2-1; D unresolved. V lost 3 bases, J lost 6 bases, and 4 bases lay in between. Germline loops: CDR1 SGHRS, CDR2 YFSETQ. The CDR3 length is 11 residues. The CDR3 region has the DNA TGCGCCAGCAGCTCGCGCAATGAGCAGTTCTTC. This codes for CASSSRNEQFF.

This clone showed up just a few times. The genes are TRBV2 and TRBJ1-2, with D unclear. The CDR3 is 12 amino acids. The germline V gene has CDR1 SNHLY and CDR2 FYNNEI. V dropped 6 bases and J dropped 8 bases, with 13 bases sitting between them. The CDR3 nucleotides read TGTGCCAGCAGCCAAGGATATACCGGCTACACCTTC. Its protein is CASSQGYTGYTF.

The rearrangement uses TRBV6-5 and TRBJ1-5, with D tentatively TRBD1 (6 bases). The germline CDR1 and CDR2 sequences are MNHEY and SVGAGI. Deletions cut 5 bases from V and 0 bases from J, with 11 bases between. The CDR3 extends over 15 amino acids. The CDR3 here is CASSQTGYSNQPQHF. CDR3 DNA: TGTGCCAGCAGTCAGACAGGTTATAGCAATCAGCCCCAGCATTTT.

The rearrangement joins TRBV7-3 to TRBJ2-1, with D perhaps assigned TRBD1 or TRBD2 (6 bases each). The CDR3 is 13 residues long. V was trimmed by 3 bases and J by 6 bases, leaving 9 bases between them. Germline V CDR1 and CDR2: SGHTA, FQGTGA. The CDR3 DNA follows: TGTGCCAGCAGCTTCGGAGGGGGCAATGAGCAGTTCTTC. It yields the protein CASSFGGGNEQFF.

This clone has a handful of counts. The chain couples TRBV30 to TRBJ2-5; D perhaps matches TRBD1 (6 bases). The CDR3 spans 11 residues. Germline V gene data show CDR1 as GTSNPN and CDR2 as SVGIG (reference sequence). The V gene lost 2 bases and the J gene lost 5 bases, with 6 bases spanning the gap. The CDR3 sequence: CAWSQGETQYF. The CDR3 nucleotides are TGTGCCTGGAGTCAGGGGGAGACCCAGTACTTC.

The chain carries TRBV11-2 and TRBJ2-3; D remains unclear. The V gene's germline CDR1 is SGHAT and CDR2 FQNNGV. This CDR3 is built from 12 residues. V lost 2 bases and J lost 6, with 6 bases in between. The CDR3 bases are TGTGCCAGCAGCTTATCTAGGGATACGCAGTATTTT. This encodes CASSLSRDTQYF.